Listed here are 15 T cell receptor beta chains from one sample, sequenced in a study of immune evolution from preneoplasia to lung adenocarcinoma. The protocol was immunoSEQ multiplex PCR, while the TCRdb copy is restricted to in-frame clones and leaves out a portion. Seen here are around 11,000 clones, roughly 84% observed once, and the top ten hold roughly 1.5%. Sequenced: FFPE minimally invasive lung adenocarcinoma tissue. Receptors were obtained from a person aged 65-85 years with lung adenocarcinoma.

Worth noting for this clone: A junction end diverges from the germline sequence, so it may reflect a read error. The rearrangement uses TRBV29-1 and TRBJ1-1, with 7 bases lining up with TRBD1. Germline V CDR1 and CDR2: SQVTM, ANQGSEA. CDR3 size: 10 residues. The CDR3 protein is CSARDSEVFF. The CDR3 nucleotides read TGCAGCGCTCGGGACAGTGAAGTTTTCTTT.

This clone has a handful of counts. The chain is built from TRBV6-5 and TRBJ2-2; D is ambiguous. From germline, CDR1 is MNHEY and CDR2 SVGAGI. The length of the CDR3 is 15 residues. V was trimmed by 7 bases and J by 6 bases, leaving 18 bases between them. CDR3 nucleotides: TGTGCCAGCATAAAGGAGTTTAGATCCGCCGGGGAGCTGTTTTTT. Translation gives CASIKEFRSAGELFF.

The V and J genes are TRBV7-2 and TRBJ2-7; D is perhaps TRBD2 (5 bases). This CDR3 has 14 amino acids. The germline V gene has CDR1 SGHTA and CDR2 FQGNSA. Trimming shortened V by 3 bases and J by 0 bases, and 9 bases separated the two germline ends. The CDR3 DNA follows: TGTGCCAGCAGCTTCGGGGAGAGCTCCTACGAGCAGTACTTC. Amino acid sequence: CASSFGESSYEQYF.

The chain recombines TRBV6-6 with TRBJ1-5; the D gene is possibly TRBD1 (6 bases). The CDR3 contains 13 residues. V was pared by 9 bases and J by 0 bases, with 9 bases between. Per the germline V gene, CDR1 is MNHNY and CDR2 is SVGAGI (reference sequence). This CDR3 reads CASTGNSNQPQHF. In DNA, the CDR3 is TGTGCCAGTACAGGGAATAGCAATCAGCCCCAGCATTTT.

The gene calls are TRBV11-2 and TRBJ1-5; possibly TRBD1 for D (6 bases). Trimming took off 5 bases at V and 3 bases at J, with 8 bases between the two ends. The V gene's germline CDR1 is SGHAT and CDR2 FQNNGV. The CDR3 is 13 residues long. For the CDR3, the DNA is TGTGCCAGCAGCGGGGGGCCCAATCAGCCCCAGCATTTT. Translating gives CASSGGPNQPQHF.

This chain joins TRBV6-8 and TRBJ2-5; 7 positions agree with TRBD2. The V and J ends lost 8 bases and 0 bases, in that order; junction bases with no gene match: 3. The CDR3 is made up of 13 amino acids. Germline-derived CDR1 and CDR2 are MNHGY and SAAAGT. The CDR3 bases are TGTGCCAGCTTGGGGGGGTACCAAGAGACCCAGTACTTC. Its translation is CASLGGYQETQYF.

This chain connects TRBV5-5 to TRBJ1-1, with D uncertain. The CDR3 loop spans 14 amino acids. CDR1 is SGHKS, CDR2 YYEKEE, per germline (reference sequence). The germline V and J ends were trimmed by 5 bases and 0 bases, with 11 bases remaining between them. The CDR3 nucleotides are TGTGCCAGCAGTCATGGGCCGATGAACACTGAAGCTTTCTTT. Its translation: CASSHGPMNTEAFF.

The genes are TRBV15 and TRBJ2-1, with D tentatively TRBD2 (7 bases). Germline CDR1 and CDR2: LNHNV and YYDKDF (reference sequence). The CDR3 runs to 17 residues. V lost 0 bases and J 2 bases, leaving 14 bases between the germline ends. The CDR3 here is CATSRESRGPTYNEQFF. The CDR3 nucleotides are TGTGCCACCAGCAGAGAGTCGCGGGGGCCCACCTACAATGAGCAGTTCTTC.

This rearrangement joins TRBV7-9 to TRBJ2-2; unclear D gene. CDR1 SEHNR and CDR2 FQNEAQ come from the germline V gene (reference sequence). This CDR3 spans 12 amino acids. V lost 3 bases, J lost 9 bases, and 8 bases lay in between. CDR3 sequence (DNA): TGTGCCAGCAGCTTGATTACAAGGGAGCTGTTTTTT. Translation gives CASSLITRELFF.

V and J are TRBV7-2 and TRBJ1-1; TRBD1 might be the D (6 bases). V shed 5 bases and J shed 4 bases, with 14 bases lying between them. CDR1 is SGHTA and CDR2 is FQGNSA in the germline V gene. CDR3 length: 14 amino acids. The chain's CDR3 is CASSPRGGSTEAFF. The DNA of the CDR3 is TGTGCCAGCAGCCCCAGGGGTGGTTCCACTGAAGCTTTCTTT.

This clone occurred a few times. The chain has TRBV7-3 and TRBJ2-1, with 10 bases identical to TRBD2. Germline lookup yields CDR1 SGHTA and CDR2 FQGTGA. The ends lost 1 base at V and 7 bases at J; junction bases unmatched: 7. This CDR3 has 16 amino acids. The CDR3 sequence is CASSLRASGGANEQFF. CDR3 sequence (DNA): TGTGCCAGCAGCTTAAGAGCCAGCGGGGGGGCGAATGAGCAGTTCTTC. Full variable domain (missing parts from reference TRBV7-3 and TRBJ2-1): GAGVSQTPSNKVTEKGKYVELRCDPISGHTALYWYRQSLGQGPEFLIYFQGTGAADDSGLPNDRFFAVRPEGSVSTLKIQRTERGDSAVYLCASSLRASGGANEQFFGPGTRLTVL.

The chain couples TRBV5-1 to TRBJ2-2; TRBD1 might be the D (6 bases). Looked up from germline, CDR1 is SGHRS and CDR2 is YFSETQ. V lost 4 bases, J lost 5 bases, and 9 bases lay in between. The CDR3 extends over 13 amino acids. The CDR3 protein is CASSTGSTGELFF. The CDR3 DNA reads as TGCGCCAGCAGCACAGGGTCGACCGGGGAGCTGTTTTTT.

This clone has more than one count but fewer than ten. The chain has TRBV18 and TRBJ1-1, with 7 bases lining up with TRBD1. This CDR3 has 17 amino acids. With V trimmed by 3 bases and J by 1 base, 11 bases remained unmatched. Germline V gives CDR1 KGHSH, CDR2 LQKENI. The CDR3, as DNA: TGTGCCAGCTCACCCCGAAATTTAGACAGGGCGAACACTGAAGCTTTCTTT. Translated, it gives CASSPRNLDRANTEAFF.

The chain couples TRBV6-5 to TRBJ1-1, with TRBD1 identical over 10 bases. This CDR3 region has 13 residues. Trimming cost V 6 bases and J 11 bases; bases outside gene matches: 9. Germline V gives CDR1 MNHEY, CDR2 SVGAGI. CDR3 in DNA: TGTGCCAGCAGGACAGGGGGCGCGGTGTATGCTTTCTTT. Its protein is CASRTGGAVYAFF.

This clone was picked up a small number of times. The rearrangement uses TRBV19 and TRBJ1-4, with a weak D call TRBD1 (5 bases). V dropped 5 bases and J dropped 8 bases, with 18 bases sitting between them. Per the germline V gene, CDR1 is LNHDA and CDR2 is SQIVND (reference sequence). CDR3 length: 15 amino acids. CDR3 nucleotides: TGTGCCAGTAGTGCGCAGGGAACGGTAGGGGAAAAACTGTTTTTT. Residues: CASSAQGTVGEKLFF.